These 4 T cell receptor beta chains were sequenced from one sample in a study of cytomegalovirus exposure and HLA in healthy donors. Researchers ran the PCR with 60 Vbeta and 13 Jbeta primers. This table comes from immunoSEQ multiplex PCR, and its TCRdb copy is limited to in-frame clones, with some not included. The sample gives roughly 140,000 clones, about two thirds of which show up once; about 4.5% is in the top ten. Sequencing was performed on PBMCs. The receptors come from a man aged 55 to 69 in good health and CMV-seronegative.

V and J are TRBV29-1 and TRBJ1-5, with a possible D match to TRBD1 (6 bases). The CDR3 is 13 amino acids. Germline CDR1 is SQVTM and CDR2 is ANQGSEA. V shed 4 bases and J shed 5 bases, with 12 bases lying between them. CDR3 loop: CSVAAGVDQPQHF. CDR3 coding DNA: TGCAGCGTTGCAGCAGGGGTCGATCAGCCCCAGCATTTT.

The chain carries TRBV28 and TRBJ2-7; TRBD1 matches 11 bases. With 7 bases clipped from V and 7 bases from J, the junction kept 15 bases outside the gene matches. The CDR3 is 16 residues long. Germline V gives CDR1 MDHEN, CDR2 SYDVKM. The CDR3, as DNA: TGTGCCAGCACCCGTCCGGGACAGGGGGTTCCGGGTGAGCAGTACTTC. It is translated as CASTRPGQGVPGEQYF.

The V gene is TRBV6-5, the J gene TRBJ1-2; D call uncertain. The ends were cut back, 2 bases at V and 2 bases at J, with 12 bases in the middle. CDR3 size: 15 residues. Germline loops: CDR1 MNHEY, CDR2 SVGAGI. The CDR3 spells CASSYLGLTNYGYTF. Written as DNA, the CDR3 is TGTGCCAGCAGTTACCTCGGTCTGACAAACTATGGCTACACCTTC.

The genes are TRBV5-4 and TRBJ2-7, with 9 bases lining up with TRBD1. The CDR3 is made up of 14 amino acids. Germline CDR1 reads SGHNT; CDR2 reads YYREEE (reference sequence). V gave up 3 bases and J gave up 5 bases; unmatched junction bases: 6. The CDR3 spells CASSSGTGRNEQYF. The DNA of the CDR3 is TGTGCCAGCAGCTCAGGGACAGGGAGGAACGAGCAGTACTTC.